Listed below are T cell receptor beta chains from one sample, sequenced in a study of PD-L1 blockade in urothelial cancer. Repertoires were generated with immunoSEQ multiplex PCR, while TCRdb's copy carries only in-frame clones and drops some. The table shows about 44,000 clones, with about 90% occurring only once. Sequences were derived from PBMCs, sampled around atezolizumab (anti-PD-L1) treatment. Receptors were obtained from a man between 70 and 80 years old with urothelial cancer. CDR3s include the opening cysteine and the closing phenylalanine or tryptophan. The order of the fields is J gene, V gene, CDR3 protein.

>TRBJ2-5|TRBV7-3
CASSLSGGPQETQYF
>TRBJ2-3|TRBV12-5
CASGLFPAGGTDTQYF
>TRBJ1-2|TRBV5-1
CASSSNRRQGDGYTF
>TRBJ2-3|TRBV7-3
CASSPRGGETDTQYF
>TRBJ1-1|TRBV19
CASSVGGNTEAFF
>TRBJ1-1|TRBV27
CASSWGGSGTEAFF
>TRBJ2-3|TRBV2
CASKGGRADTQYF
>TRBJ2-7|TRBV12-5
CASGLSAGGAEQYF
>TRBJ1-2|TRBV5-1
CASSYGQGGQPGYTF
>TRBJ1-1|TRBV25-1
CASSESGQWNTEAFF
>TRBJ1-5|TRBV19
CASSIRTGSNQPQHF
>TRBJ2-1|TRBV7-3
CASSPGTRHNEQFF
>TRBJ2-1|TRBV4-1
CASSQEREEYNEQFF
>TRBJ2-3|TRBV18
CASSPSRGVGEDTQYF
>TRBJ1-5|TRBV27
CASSLTGLQPQHF
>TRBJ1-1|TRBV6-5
CASSYSRRGGTEAFF
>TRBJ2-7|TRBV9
CASSVAGVPYEQYF
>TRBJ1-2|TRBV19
CATLGTGLYGYTF
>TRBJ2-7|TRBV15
CATSSAQGPYEQYF
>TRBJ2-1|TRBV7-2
CASSPPGRAVNEQFF
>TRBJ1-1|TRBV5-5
CASSLDRVVEAFF
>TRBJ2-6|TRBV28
CASSLAWGAGANVLTF
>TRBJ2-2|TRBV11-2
CASRGLLNTGELFF